The next 21 T cell receptor beta chains were all read from a single sample in a study of beta chain features in type 1 diabetes. Their target antigens are unknown. The study reverse transcribed the entire isolated RNA, so it sequenced expressed TCRB transcripts. The repertoire was sequenced with immunoSEQ multiplex PCR; TCRdb's copy has only in-frame clones and lacks some. The data contain about 650,000 clones, 9.5% to 15% of them singletons. Whole-study findings and limits: Moderately but significantly shorter TCRB CDR3s were found in Type 1 diabetes patients in all four CD4+ subsets.

Sequencing was carried out using naive CD4+ T cells from blood. These receptors originate from a young man with type 1 diabetes.

This chain uses TRBV2 with TRBJ1-2; no definite D call. This CDR3 spans 12 amino acids. CDR1 and CDR2 from the germline V gene are SNHLY and FYNNEI. The V end lost 4 bases, the J end lost 4 bases, and 7 bases lay between the germline ends. This CDR3 reads CASSATSYGYTF. In nucleotides, the CDR3 is TGTGCCAGCAGTGCTACAAGCTATGGCTACACCTTC. The full variable domain, in which reference TRBV2 and TRBJ1-2 provide the parts outside the CDR3, is EPEVTQTPSHQVTQMGQEVILRCVPISNHLYFYWYRQILGQKVEFLVSFYNNEISEKSEIFDDQFSVERPDGSNFTLKIRSTKLEDSAMYFCASSATSYGYTFGSGTRLTVV.

This clone appeared a few times. The chain employs TRBV2 and TRBJ1-5; D not resolved. Germline values: CDR1 SNHLY, CDR2 FYNNEI. The V end lost 1 base, the J end lost 3 bases, and 10 bases lay between the germline ends. The CDR3 spans 15 residues. CDR3 nucleotides: TGTGCCAGCAGTGAAGGGGGATTTTACAATCAGCCCCAGCATTTT. Its protein is CASSEGGFYNQPQHF.

This chain joins TRBV18 and TRBJ2-1, with 8 bases fitting TRBD2. The CDR3 contains 14 residues. The V segment lost 3 bases and the J segment 10 bases; nucleotides outside the gene matches: 8. Germline V CDR1 and CDR2: KGHSH, LQKENI. Here the CDR3 DNA reads TGTGCCAGCTCACCGGCTAGCGGGCGGGGAGAGCAGTTCTTC. It translates to CASSPASGRGEQFF. Together with reference TRBV18 and TRBJ2-1, the CDR3 gives the full variable domain: NAGVMQNPRHLVRRRGQEARLRCSPMKGHSHVYWYRQLPEEGLKFMVYLQKENIIDESGMPKERFSAEFPKEGPSILRIQQVVRGDSAAYFCASSPASGRGEQFFGPGTRLTVL.

This sequence joins TRBV7-9 and TRBJ1-3; D gene uncertain. V was trimmed by 6 bases and J by 4 bases, leaving 22 bases between them. The CDR3 length is 17 residues. Germline CDR1 and CDR2: SEHNR and FQNEAQ (reference sequence). In DNA, the CDR3 is TGTGCCAGCAGTTTCGGGGTGCAGAGACTGGACGGAAACACCATATATTTT. Amino acids: CASSFGVQRLDGNTIYF.

This clone was observed a handful of times. J is TRBJ1-3 and V is TRBV18; D is unclear. This CDR3 contains 16 residues. From germline, CDR1 is KGHSH and CDR2 LQKENI. The V end was cut by 3 bases, the J end by 0 bases, with 12 bases between. The CDR3 DNA sequence: TGTGCCAGCTCACCGAACAGACCGAGCTCTGGAAACACCATATATTTT. Its protein product is CASSPNRPSSGNTIYF.

J is TRBJ1-2 and V is TRBV20-1, with unresolved D. CDR1 is DFQATT, CDR2 SNEGSKA, per germline (reference sequence). The length of the CDR3 is 11 residues. V was pared by 4 bases and J by 3 bases, with 6 bases between. The CDR3 spells CSAKVHYGYTF. DNA for the CDR3: TGCAGTGCTAAAGTACACTATGGCTACACCTTC.

Only a few counts were recorded for this clone. The V and J genes are TRBV19 and TRBJ1-1; D remains unclear. The V end lost 3 bases, the J end lost 2 bases, and 22 bases lay between the germline ends. Germline V gene lookup returns CDR1 LNHDA and CDR2 SQIVND (reference sequence). The CDR3 is made up of 18 amino acids. The CDR3: CASSIVIGSTEINTEAFF. The CDR3 nucleotides are TGTGCCAGTAGTATTGTCATAGGGTCAACAGAGATTAACACTGAAGCTTTCTTT. Combining the CDR3 with reference TRBV19 and TRBJ1-1 gives the whole variable domain DGGITQSPKYLFRKEGQNVTLSCEQNLNHDAMYWYRQDPGQGLRLIYYSQIVNDFQKGDIAEGYSVSREKKESFPLTVTSAQKNPTAFYLCASSIVIGSTEINTEAFFGQGTRLTVV.

In its sample, this clone was seen a few times. The chain employs TRBV15 and TRBJ1-2; no clear D gene. The CDR3 loop spans 14 amino acids. Trimming removed 4 bases from V and 0 bases from J, with 9 bases in between. Germline assignment: CDR1 LNHNV and CDR2 YYDKDF (reference sequence). The CDR3 DNA reads as TGTGCCACCAGCATGGGGAGCGCTAACTATGGCTACACCTTC. It yields the protein CATSMGSANYGYTF.

This clone was seen a handful of times. This chain uses TRBV7-2 with TRBJ2-6; D is uncertain. V dropped 5 bases and J dropped 6 bases, with 14 bases sitting between them. Per the germline V gene, CDR1 is SGHTA and CDR2 is FQGNSA. The CDR3 is made up of 15 amino acids. Written as DNA, the CDR3 is TGTGCCAGCAGCGCCAGGTGGTTGGAGGCCAACGTCCTGACTTTC. Translating it yields CASSARWLEANVLTF.

The chain links TRBV27 to TRBJ1-2, with 8 bases that match TRBD1. Germline trimming cut 6 bases from V and 0 bases from J; bases unmatched to any gene: 0. The CDR3 runs to 13 residues. Looked up from germline, CDR1 is MNHEY and CDR2 is SMNVEV (reference sequence). The CDR3 nucleotides read TGTGCCAGCAGGACAGGGGCTAACTATGGCTACACCTTC. Protein: CASRTGANYGYTF.

This rearrangement joins TRBV11-2 to TRBJ2-5; no firm D call. Germline values: CDR1 SGHAT, CDR2 FQNNGV. There are 16 residues in the CDR3. V dropped 2 bases and J dropped 4 bases, with 17 bases sitting between them. The CDR3 protein is CASSLLHNPTGETQYF. CDR3 nucleotide sequence: TGTGCCAGCAGCTTACTTCACAACCCAACCGGAGAGACCCAGTACTTC.

The chain carries TRBV5-6 and TRBJ2-7; weak D call: TRBD1 (6 bases). Between the trimmed V and J ends, which lost 5 bases and 2 bases, there was a span of 14 bases. The CDR3 extends over 14 amino acids. Germline values: CDR1 SGHDT, CDR2 YYEEEE. In nucleotides, the CDR3 is TGTGCCAGCAGTTGGGGACCAGGGGCCTACGAGCAGTACTTC. This gives the protein CASSWGPGAYEQYF.

This rearrangement joins TRBV27 to TRBJ1-4; D gene ambiguous. Germline-derived CDR1 and CDR2 are MNHEY and SMNVEV (reference sequence). CDR3 length equals 15 residues. The ends were cut back, 2 bases at V and 7 bases at J, with 14 bases in the middle. The CDR3 bases are TGTGCCAGCAGTTTAATGTCGGGTTCTAGTGAAAAACTGTTTTTT. Translated, it gives CASSLMSGSSEKLFF.

The CDR3 spells CSVILCSPLHF. CDR3 nucleotide sequence: TGCAGCGTTATTTTATGTTCACCCCTCCACTTT. The V gene is TRBV29-1, the J gene TRBJ1-6, with D unclear. Between the trimmed V and J ends, which lost 5 bases and 9 bases, there was a span of 8 bases. The CDR3 is 11 amino acids. CDR1 and CDR2 (germline): SQVTM, ANQGSEA.

The gene calls are TRBV5-1 and TRBJ2-2; D is undetermined. Germline CDR1 SGHRS, CDR2 YFSETQ. The CDR3 covers 14 residues. Trimming stripped 1 base from V and 4 bases from J, with 8 bases between. The CDR3 sequence is CASSLRQSTGELFF. CDR3 bases: TGCGCCAGCAGCTTGAGACAATCCACCGGGGAGCTGTTTTTT.

This clone was observed a few times. CDR3 coding DNA: TGTGCCTGGAGTCCTTCACCCGGGATTAAAAATTCACCCCTCCACTTT. It codes for CAWSPSPGIKNSPLHF. The chain joins TRBV30 to TRBJ1-6, with D hard to call. Germline lookup yields CDR1 GTSNPN and CDR2 SVGIG (reference sequence). The ends were cut back, 2 bases at V and 7 bases at J, with 18 bases in the middle. The CDR3 has 16 amino acids.

The rearrangement links TRBV7-9 to TRBJ1-6, with TRBD1 matching 8 bases. The V gene end was trimmed by 5 bases and the J gene end by 6 bases; junction bases not matched to a gene: 18. Looked up from germline, CDR1 is SEHNR and CDR2 is FQNEAQ (reference sequence). This CDR3 has 19 residues. The CDR3 DNA follows: TGTGCCAGCAGCCTATATACCCCAGTGCTCGACAGGGGTAATTCACCCCTCCACTTT. Translated, it gives CASSLYTPVLDRGNSPLHF.

CDR3 loop: CASSPKVADTQYF. The CDR3 DNA reads as TGTGCCAGCAGCCCTAAGGTGGCAGATACGCAGTATTTT. The V call is TRBV7-9, the J call TRBJ2-3; D gene ambiguous. CDR3 length: 13 amino acids. Trimming removed 5 bases from V and 4 bases from J, with 10 bases in between. Per the germline V gene, CDR1 is SEHNR and CDR2 is FQNEAQ (reference sequence).

This clone has a handful of counts. This chain connects TRBV5-1 to TRBJ2-3, with TRBD2 matching 11 bases. The CDR3 runs to 16 residues. The germline gives CDR1 SGHRS, CDR2 YFSETQ. The junction had 6 bases not matched to a gene; V was cut back by 3 bases and J by 3 bases. Here the CDR3 reads CASSSSPSGGTDTQYF. CDR3 sequence (DNA): TGCGCCAGCAGCTCCTCCCCTAGCGGGGGGACAGATACGCAGTATTTT. Full variable domain (missing parts from reference TRBV5-1 and TRBJ2-3): KAGVTQTPRYLIKTRGQQVTLSCSPISGHRSVSWYQQTPGQGLQFLFEYFSETQRNKGNFPGRFSGRQFSNSRSEMNVSTLELGDSALYLCASSSSPSGGTDTQYFGPGTRLTVL.

This clone was recorded many times. The chain employs TRBV28 and TRBJ1-5, with 8 bases identical to TRBD1. The CDR3 is 16 amino acids. V gave up 7 bases and J gave up 7 bases; unmatched junction bases: 15. Germline loops: CDR1 MDHEN, CDR2 SYDVKM. DNA of the CDR3: TGTGCCAGCACTCATTGGGGGCTCCGGGACAGGCAGCCCCAGCATTTT. Its translation: CASTHWGLRDRQPQHF.

V gene TRBV28 combines with J gene TRBJ1-2; no clear D gene. CDR3 length equals 15 residues. V was pared by 2 bases and J by 5 bases, with 15 bases between. Germline-derived CDR1 and CDR2 are MDHEN and SYDVKM. The CDR3 DNA reads as TGTGCCAGCAGTTTAAATACGGGGAGTTGGTATGGCTACACCTTC. This encodes CASSLNTGSWYGYTF.